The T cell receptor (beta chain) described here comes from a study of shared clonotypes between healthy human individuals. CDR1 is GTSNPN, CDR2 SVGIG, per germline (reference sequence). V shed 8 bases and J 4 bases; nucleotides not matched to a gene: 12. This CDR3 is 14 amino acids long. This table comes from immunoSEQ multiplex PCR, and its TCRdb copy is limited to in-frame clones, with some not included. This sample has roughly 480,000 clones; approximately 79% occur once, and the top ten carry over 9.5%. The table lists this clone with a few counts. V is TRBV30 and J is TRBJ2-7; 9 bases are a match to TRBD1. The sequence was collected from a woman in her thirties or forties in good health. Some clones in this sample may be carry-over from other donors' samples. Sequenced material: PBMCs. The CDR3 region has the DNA TGTGCCACAAGTGTGGAGGACAGGGGTTACGAGCAGTACTTC. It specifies CATSVEDRGYEQYF. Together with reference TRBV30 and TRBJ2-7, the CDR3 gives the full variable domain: SQTIHQWPATLVQPVGSPLSLECTVEGTSNPNLYWYRQAAGRGLQLLFYSVGIGQISSEVPQNLSASRPQDRQFILSSKKLLLSDSGFYLCATSVEDRGYEQYFGPGTRLTVT.